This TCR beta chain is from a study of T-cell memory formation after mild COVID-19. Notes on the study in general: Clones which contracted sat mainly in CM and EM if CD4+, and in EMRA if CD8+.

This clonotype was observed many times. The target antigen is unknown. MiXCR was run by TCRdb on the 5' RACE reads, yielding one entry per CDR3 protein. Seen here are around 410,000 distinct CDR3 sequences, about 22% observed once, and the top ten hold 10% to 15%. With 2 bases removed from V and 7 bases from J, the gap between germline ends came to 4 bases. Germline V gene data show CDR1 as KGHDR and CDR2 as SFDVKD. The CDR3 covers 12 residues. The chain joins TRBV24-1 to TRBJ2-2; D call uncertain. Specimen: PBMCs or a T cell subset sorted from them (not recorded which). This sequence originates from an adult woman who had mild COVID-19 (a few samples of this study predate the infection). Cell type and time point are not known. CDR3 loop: CATSDSIGELFF. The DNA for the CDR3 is TGTGCCACCAGTGATTCCATCGGGGAGCTGTTTTTT.